Given below is one T cell receptor (beta chain) in context. The data belong to a study of blood T cell repertoires in COVID-19. At the level of the study: The analysed material was cDNA or gDNA that came from T cells, B-cell-depleted T cells, or PBMCs.

In the original workflow: By means of reference gene primer amplification, nucleated cell counts were estimated. Assay: immunoSEQ multiplex PCR; the TCRdb copy retains only in-frame clones and omits some. Clone size and the V and J calls come from that table; the DNA yielded D and trimming. The table includes over 150,000 clones, approximately 88% detected once. Germline V CDR1 and CDR2: SQVTM, ANQGSEA. The V segment lost 4 bases and the J segment 4 bases; nucleotides outside the gene matches: 5. The length of the CDR3 is 13 residues. Material: peripheral blood. This clonotype originated in a man younger than 30 with active or convalescent COVID-19. The rearrangement links TRBV29-1 to TRBJ1-1, with 8 bases that match TRBD1. CDR3 bases: TGCAGCGTTGCTTGGACAGGGAGCACTGAAGCTTTCTTT. Translating gives CSVAWTGSTEAFF.